A single sample gave rise to the 20 T cell receptor beta chains below, sequenced in a study of Graves' ophthalmopathy and Graves' hyperthyroidism. RNA transcripts provided the template for amplifying TCR beta CDR3 regions. HTBI primers were employed in first-round RT-PCR, then a second-round multiplex PCR followed. TCRdb analysed the multiplex PCR reads with MiXCR anew, one entry per CDR3 protein. The repertoire holds about 1.2 million distinct CDR3 sequences, with less than 45% as singletons. Sequencing was performed on peripheral blood or thyroid tissue (not recorded which). The receptors were gathered from an adult man with Graves' hyperthyroidism.

As regards this clonotype: A read error may explain this, as a much larger clone is one base away. CDR3 DNA sequence: TGTGCCAGTAGCGACTCAGACAGGCGAGACTACGAGCAGTGCTTC. This translates into CASSDSDRRDYEQCF. This rearrangement joins TRBV19 to TRBJ2-7; TRBD1 might be the D (6 bases). Germline V gene data show CDR1 as LNHDA and CDR2 as SQIVND (reference sequence). The CDR3 runs 15 residues.

The rearrangement joins TRBV5-1 to TRBJ2-5; 14 bases map to TRBD2. CDR1 is SGHRS and CDR2 is YFSETQ in the germline V gene. The CDR3 runs 18 residues. With V trimmed by 3 bases and J by 1 base, 8 bases remained unmatched. Here the CDR3 reads CASSSGTSGRKAQETQYF. The CDR3 nucleotides are TGCGCCAGCAGCTCCGGGACTAGCGGGAGAAAGGCCCAAGAGACCCAGTACTTC.

The chain recombines TRBV7-2 with TRBJ1-2, with TRBD1 matching 10 bases. Germline assignment: CDR1 SGHTA and CDR2 FQGNSA. This CDR3 has 15 residues. The V gene end was trimmed by 5 bases and the J gene end by 6 bases; junction bases not matched to a gene: 9. The CDR3, as DNA: TGTGCCAGCAGCCAGGGGACAGGGGCTAAGGATGGCTACACCTTC. Translating it yields CASSQGTGAKDGYTF.

J is TRBJ1-2 and V is TRBV12-3 or TRBV12-4; 8 nucleotides line up with TRBD1. The CDR3 totals 14 residues. The J segment lost 8 bases and the V segment lost 6 bases, leaving 11 bases of the junction unmatched. CDR3 sequence reads: CASSPNDRGVGYTF. The CDR3 region has the DNA TGTGCCAGCAGCCCTAATGACAGGGGAGTCGGCTACACCTTC.

The table lists this clonotype with a few counts. The rearrangement uses TRBV12-3 or TRBV12-4 and TRBJ2-7, with TRBD1 matching 7 bases. V was clipped by 7 bases and J by 0 bases; unmatched bases: 12. The CDR3 has 16 residues. The CDR3 region has the DNA TGTGCCAGCACATCGGTGGGGACAGTTGACTCCTACGAGCAGTACTTC. Protein product: CASTSVGTVDSYEQYF.

This clonotype was recorded at least ten times. The chain joins TRBV7-9 to TRBJ2-5; TRBD2 agrees at 7 bases. The CDR3 loop spans 13 amino acids. Germline loops: CDR1 SEHNR, CDR2 FQNEAQ (reference sequence). Losses at the gene ends were 4 bases for V and 5 bases for J; bases not matched to a gene: 4. Here the CDR3 reads CASSSGLVETQYF. The CDR3 DNA reads as TGTGCCAGCAGCTCCGGACTAGTCGAGACCCAGTACTTC.

This clonotype was found a few times. V is TRBV13 and J is TRBJ2-7; 9 positions agree with TRBD2. CDR3 length: 14 amino acids. V lost 5 bases to trimming and J lost 4 bases; unmatched junction nucleotides: 6. CDR1 is PRHDT, CDR2 FYEKMQ, per germline (reference sequence). The CDR3 loop reads CASSPSGRRYEQYF. CDR3 sequence (DNA): TGTGCCAGCAGCCCCAGCGGGAGGCGGTACGAGCAGTACTTC.

This chain uses TRBV6-2 or TRBV6-3 with TRBJ1-1; 7 bases align to TRBD1. This CDR3 has 15 residues. From germline, CDR1 is MNHEY and CDR2 SVGEGT. V was pared by 6 bases and J by 0 bases, with 7 bases of the junction left unmatched. CDR3: CASRQIQGMNTEAFF. CDR3 nucleotides: TGTGCCAGCAGACAAATACAGGGGATGAACACTGAAGCTTTCTTT.

The rearrangement uses TRBV5-4 and TRBJ2-5; the D gene is possibly TRBD1 (5 bases). The CDR3 loop spans 14 amino acids. Trimming cost V 1 base and J 2 bases, with 9 bases left between them. The germline CDR1 and CDR2 sequences are SGHNT and YYREEE (reference sequence). The CDR3 coding sequence is TGTGCCAGCAGCTTGTTAGGGGAACAAGAGACCCAGTACTTC. It encodes CASSLLGEQETQYF.

The V call is TRBV5-1, the J call TRBJ1-6; no definite D call. V lost 5 bases to trimming and J lost 9 bases, with 15 bases between them. Germline V lookup: CDR1 SGHRS, CDR2 YFSETQ. CDR3 length equals 14 residues. For the CDR3, the DNA is TGCGCCAGCAGACGGGCCACAAGTACTTCACCCCTCCACTTT. This sequence encodes CASRRATSTSPLHF.

V is TRBV7-8 and J is TRBJ2-5; weak D call: TRBD1 (7 bases). Trimming cost V 4 bases and J 2 bases, with 26 bases left between them. The CDR3 totals 19 residues. CDR1 is SGHVS and CDR2 is FQNEAQ in the germline V gene. The CDR3 DNA sequence: TGTGCCAGCAGCTCCGGATGGAGGAGGGGGCGCGGGACTCAAGAGACCCAGTACTTC. It specifies CASSSGWRRGRGTQETQYF.

The chain recombines TRBV4-1 with TRBJ2-2; D may be TRBD1 or TRBD2 (5 bases each). Germline CDR1 and CDR2: MGHRA and YSYEKL. The CDR3 runs to 15 residues. Trimming left V 0 bases short and J 6 bases short, with 11 bases between. Here the CDR3 reads CASSQDFGGSGELFF. The CDR3 DNA reads as TGCGCCAGCAGCCAAGATTTTGGGGGATCCGGGGAGCTGTTTTTT.

The table lists this clonotype with a few counts. V is TRBV7-8 and J is TRBJ2-7; 9 bases fit TRBD1. After removal of 5 bases from V and 3 bases from J, the junction contained 11 bases not matched to a gene. The germline gives CDR1 SGHVS, CDR2 FQNEAQ. This CDR3 region has 16 residues. The CDR3 spells CASSPRLGQGIYEQYF. The DNA for the CDR3 is TGTGCCAGCAGCCCCCGACTGGGACAGGGTATCTACGAGCAGTACTTC.

This clonotype was counted once. J is TRBJ2-1 and V is TRBV19; possible D gene TRBD1, 8 bases. Trimming left V 6 bases short and J 6 bases short, with 15 bases between. Germline values: CDR1 LNHDA, CDR2 SQIVND (reference sequence). The CDR3 totals 14 residues. CDR3 in amino acids: CASRPTGEGNEQFF. CDR3 in DNA: TGTGCCAGTAGACCGACAGGGGAGGGCAATGAGCAGTTCTTC.

This clonotype was seen only a few times. This chain links TRBV6-5 with TRBJ1-2; TRBD1 matches 11 bases. The CDR3 covers 17 residues. From germline, CDR1 is MNHEY and CDR2 SVGAGI. The V segment lost 2 bases and the J segment 4 bases; nucleotides outside the gene matches: 9. DNA for the CDR3: TGTGCCAGCAGTTACGTCCGGACAGGGGGCTCGGGCTATGGCTACACCTTC. This gives the protein CASSYVRTGGSGYGYTF.

This chain uses TRBV7-9 with TRBJ1-4; the D gene is possibly TRBD1 (6 bases). The CDR3 length is 14 residues. V shed 1 base and J shed 7 bases, with 10 bases lying between them. Germline V gene sequence: CDR1 SEHNR, CDR2 FQNEAQ (reference sequence). CDR3 sequence (DNA): TGTGCCAGCAGCTTAGTTGGGGGGCCTGAAAAACTGTTTTTT. Protein: CASSLVGGPEKLFF.

The chain has TRBV2 and TRBJ1-5; TRBD1 is a possible D gene (5 bases). The V gene lost 6 bases and the J gene lost 0 bases, with 15 bases spanning the gap. CDR1 and CDR2 from the germline V gene are SNHLY and FYNNEI. The CDR3 is 16 amino acids. The CDR3 coding sequence is TGTGCCAGCAGCCCGGGACGGGTCGATAGCAATCAGCCCCAGCATTTT. The encoded protein is CASSPGRVDSNQPQHF.

Many counts were recorded for this clonotype. The genes are TRBV29-1 and TRBJ2-7, with 9 bases matching TRBD1. CDR3 length: 14 amino acids. V was pared by 3 bases and J by 1 base, with 4 bases of the junction left unmatched. Germline values: CDR1 SQVTM, CDR2 ANQGSEA. The CDR3 loop is CSVDGGTGSYEQYF. As DNA, the CDR3 is TGCAGCGTTGACGGCGGGACAGGGTCCTACGAGCAGTACTTC.

This clonotype was seen many times. V and J are TRBV7-2 and TRBJ1-1; a possible D gene is TRBD1 (5 bases). In germline, CDR1 is SGHTA, CDR2 FQGNSA. This CDR3 spans 14 amino acids. Trimming shortened V by 4 bases and J by 5 bases, and 14 bases separated the two germline ends. The CDR3 region is CASSSGTLATEAFF. In DNA form, the CDR3 reads TGTGCCAGCAGCTCCGGGACCCTTGCTACTGAAGCTTTCTTT.

The gene calls are TRBV20-1 and TRBJ2-2; D remains unclear. Germline lookup yields CDR1 DFQATT and CDR2 SNEGSKA (reference sequence). V lost 2 bases and J lost 9, with 13 bases in between. This CDR3 contains 13 residues. The CDR3: CSARSDLGWELFF. DNA for the CDR3: TGCAGTGCTAGATCAGACCTGGGGTGGGAGCTGTTTTTT.